This T cell receptor beta chain was identified in a study of cytomegalovirus exposure and HLA in healthy donors. Study results and caveats: Despite most TCR sequences being rare, some public TCRs occurred in many donors.

Concerning this clone itself: What it binds is not known.

Primers: 60 Vbeta forward and 13 Jbeta reverse. TCRdb's copy holds only in-frame clones and misses some; the assay was immunoSEQ multiplex PCR. Of about 200,000 clones detected, around 77% appear once; the ten largest clones hold roughly 3%. The source material was PBMCs. The receptor was isolated from a woman aged 25 to 39 in good health and CMV-seronegative.

The CDR3 spells CASSPRDSFSYEQYF. The CDR3 DNA follows: TGTGCCAGCAGTCCTCGCGACAGCTTCTCCTACGAGCAGTACTTC. V and J are TRBV6-5 and TRBJ2-5; D might be TRBD1 (5 bases). The end of the DNA fits TRBJ2-7 better, so the J call may be wrong. Germline CDR1 and CDR2: MNHEY and SVGAGI. This CDR3 has 15 amino acids.